A selection of T cell receptor beta chains follows, all from one sample in a study of beta chain features in type 1 diabetes. Data came from immunoSEQ multiplex PCR; TCRdb stores just in-frame clones and leaves some out. The table lists 200,000 to 250,000 clones, approximately 10% of them singletons. Specimen: central memory CD4+ T cells from blood. The origin of the receptors is a young man in good health. CDR3s include the opening cysteine and the closing phenylalanine or tryptophan. The D gene is left open where the match is weak. The size entry is marked missing in some rows and otherwise reads once, few, many or a size class.

j_gene: TRBJ2-7; d_gene: NA; v_gene: TRBV7-6; abundance: many; CDR3aa: CASSLGDRTYEQYF; CDR3nt: TGTGCCAGCAGCTTAGGCGACCGTACCTACGAGCAGTACTTC
j_gene: TRBJ1-2; d_gene: NA; v_gene: TRBV30; abundance: few; CDR3aa: CAWSAGLYGYTF; CDR3nt: TGTGCCTGGAGTGCGGGTCTCTATGGCTACACCTTC
j_gene: TRBJ2-1; d_gene: NA; v_gene: TRBV5-4; abundance: once; CDR3aa: CASSLAGASGYNEQFF; CDR3nt: TGTGCCAGCAGCTTGGCAGGAGCTAGTGGATACAATGAGCAGTTCTTC
j_gene: TRBJ2-7; d_gene: NA; v_gene: TRBV30; abundance: NA; CDR3aa: CAWSYQYEQYF; CDR3nt: TGTGCCTGGAGTTATCAGTACGAGCAGTACTTC
j_gene: TRBJ2-3; d_gene: TRBD2; v_gene: TRBV5-4; abundance: NA; CDR3aa: CASSLDGLAADTQYF; CDR3nt: TGTGCCAGCAGCTTGGATGGACTAGCTGCCGATACGCAGTATTTT
j_gene: TRBJ1-1; d_gene: NA; v_gene: TRBV29-1; abundance: NA; CDR3aa: CSVEQGSAEAFF; CDR3nt: TGCAGCGTTGAACAGGGTAGCGCTGAAGCTTTCTTT
j_gene: TRBJ2-1; d_gene: NA; v_gene: TRBV7-2; abundance: few; CDR3aa: CASSLGIGRSYEQFF; CDR3nt: TGTGCCAGCAGCTTAGGAATCGGTCGATCCTATGAGCAGTTCTTC
j_gene: TRBJ1-2; d_gene: NA; v_gene: TRBV6-1; abundance: once; CDR3aa: CASGSSAGNYGYTF; CDR3nt: TGTGCCAGCGGGTCGTCGGCAGGGAACTATGGCTACACCTTC
j_gene: TRBJ2-1; d_gene: NA; v_gene: TRBV10-1; abundance: NA; CDR3aa: CASSKEPSYNEQFF; CDR3nt: TGCGCCAGCAGTAAGGAGCCCTCCTACAATGAGCAGTTCTTC
j_gene: TRBJ2-3; d_gene: NA; v_gene: TRBV7-8; abundance: few; CDR3aa: CASSLGKTAASTDTQYF; CDR3nt: TGTGCCAGCAGCTTAGGGAAAACAGCGGCTAGCACAGATACGCAGTATTTT
j_gene: TRBJ2-7; d_gene: NA; v_gene: TRBV6-6; abundance: few; CDR3aa: CASSESLDQYF; CDR3nt: TGTGCCAGCAGTGAATCACTGGATCAGTACTTC
j_gene: TRBJ2-7; d_gene: NA; v_gene: TRBV5-1; abundance: NA; CDR3aa: CASSLDSRTYEQYF; CDR3nt: TGCGCCAGCAGCCTGGACAGCCGTACCTACGAGCAGTACTTC
j_gene: TRBJ2-5; d_gene: TRBD2; v_gene: TRBV5-1; abundance: NA; CDR3aa: CASSPGTTNQETQYF; CDR3nt: TGCGCCAGCAGCCCCGGGACTACCAACCAAGAGACCCAGTACTTC
j_gene: TRBJ2-1; d_gene: NA; v_gene: TRBV7-9; abundance: NA; CDR3aa: CASSLGEPFYNEQFF; CDR3nt: TGTGCCAGCAGCTTAGGGGAGCCCTTCTACAATGAGCAGTTCTTC
j_gene: TRBJ2-1; d_gene: TRBD2; v_gene: TRBV7-2; abundance: few; CDR3aa: CASSSRGRWDEQFF; CDR3nt: TGTGCCAGCAGCTCTCGCGGGAGGTGGGATGAGCAGTTCTTC
j_gene: TRBJ1-5; d_gene: NA; v_gene: TRBV14; abundance: NA; CDR3aa: CFEAPQHF; CDR3nt: TGTTTCGAGGCGCCCCAGCATTTT
j_gene: TRBJ2-1; d_gene: NA; v_gene: TRBV28; abundance: NA; CDR3aa: CASTVEGYNEQFF; CDR3nt: TGTGCCAGCACCGTAGAGGGGTACAATGAGCAGTTCTTC
j_gene: TRBJ2-2; d_gene: NA; v_gene: TRBV6-1; abundance: few; CDR3aa: CASSRGQPNTGELFF; CDR3nt: TGTGCCAGCAGTAGAGGACAGCCGAACACCGGGGAGCTGTTTTTT
j_gene: TRBJ2-5; d_gene: TRBD1; v_gene: TRBV28; abundance: NA; CDR3aa: CASSPLEGGAYETQYF; CDR3nt: TGTGCCAGCAGTCCCTTAGAAGGGGGCGCGTATGAGACCCAGTACTTC
j_gene: TRBJ1-5; d_gene: NA; v_gene: TRBV7-2; abundance: NA; CDR3aa: CASSPSLGQSNQPQHF; CDR3nt: TGTGCCAGCAGCCCGAGCCTCGGACAGAGCAATCAGCCCCAGCATTTT
j_gene: TRBJ1-5; d_gene: NA; v_gene: TRBV28; abundance: once; CDR3aa: CASSSDRGNTQPQHF; CDR3nt: TGTGCCAGCAGTTCGGATAGGGGGAATACTCAGCCCCAGCATTTT
j_gene: TRBJ2-1; d_gene: NA; v_gene: TRBV19; abundance: NA; CDR3aa: CASSISRLGEQFF; CDR3nt: TGTGCCAGTAGTATTAGCCGTCTGGGTGAGCAGTTCTTC
j_gene: TRBJ2-1; d_gene: TRBD2; v_gene: TRBV7-6; abundance: few; CDR3aa: CASSLTGGLYNEQFF; CDR3nt: TGTGCCAGCAGCTTAACGGGAGGGCTTTACAATGAGCAGTTCTTC
j_gene: TRBJ2-4; d_gene: NA; v_gene: TRBV18; abundance: few; CDR3aa: CASSQTQVAKNIQYF; CDR3nt: TGTGCCAGCTCGCAAACCCAGGTAGCCAAAAACATTCAGTACTTC
j_gene: TRBJ2-1; d_gene: NA; v_gene: TRBV7-9; abundance: NA; CDR3aa: CASSPYSAYNEQFF; CDR3nt: TGTGCCAGCAGCCCTTATAGCGCGTACAATGAGCAGTTCTTC
j_gene: TRBJ2-3; d_gene: NA; v_gene: TRBV7-9; abundance: few; CDR3aa: CASSLLVRSDTQYF; CDR3nt: TGTGCCAGCAGCTTGCTAGTTCGCTCAGATACGCAGTATTTT
j_gene: TRBJ2-6; d_gene: NA; v_gene: TRBV5-4; abundance: few; CDR3aa: CASSQDGPRSAGANVLTF; CDR3nt: TGTGCCAGCAGCCAAGACGGACCTCGAAGTGCTGGGGCCAACGTCCTGACTTTC
j_gene: TRBJ1-2; d_gene: NA; v_gene: TRBV25-1; abundance: NA; CDR3aa: CASSESWGYTF; CDR3nt: TGTGCCAGCAGTGAAAGCTGGGGCTACACCTTC
j_gene: TRBJ2-1; d_gene: NA; v_gene: TRBV9; abundance: few; CDR3aa: CASSAYRDGGGDEQFF; CDR3nt: TGTGCCAGCAGCGCCTACCGGGACGGTGGTGGGGATGAGCAGTTCTTC
j_gene: TRBJ2-7; d_gene: TRBD2; v_gene: TRBV5-4; abundance: NA; CDR3aa: CASSPGTSGFPYEQYF; CDR3nt: TGTGCCAGCAGCCCCGGGACTAGCGGGTTCCCCTACGAGCAGTACTTC
j_gene: TRBJ2-1; d_gene: NA; v_gene: TRBV14; abundance: few; CDR3aa: CASSQWDVEFF; CDR3nt: TGTGCCAGCAGCCAATGGGACGTGGAGTTCTTC
j_gene: TRBJ2-3; d_gene: TRBD2; v_gene: TRBV10-3; abundance: few; CDR3aa: CAISESSGRPAGTQYF; CDR3nt: TGTGCCATCAGTGAGTCTAGCGGGAGGCCAGCTGGTACGCAGTATTTT
j_gene: TRBJ2-3; d_gene: TRBD1; v_gene: TRBV5-4; abundance: NA; CDR3aa: CASSQGGTDTQYF; CDR3nt: TGTGCCAGCAGCCAGGGGGGCACAGATACGCAGTATTTT
j_gene: TRBJ2-5; d_gene: NA; v_gene: TRBV10-3; abundance: many; CDR3aa: CAISEVQETQYF; CDR3nt: TGTGCCATCAGTGAGGTCCAAGAGACCCAGTACTTC
j_gene: TRBJ2-5; d_gene: TRBD1; v_gene: TRBV6-1; abundance: few; CDR3aa: CASRSGQGLGETQYF; CDR3nt: TGTGCCAGCAGATCGGGACAGGGCCTTGGGGAGACCCAGTACTTC
j_gene: TRBJ2-3; d_gene: NA; v_gene: TRBV10-3; abundance: NA; CDR3aa: CAISEMRKKDTQYF; CDR3nt: TGTGCCATCAGTGAGATGCGGAAAAAAGATACGCAGTATTTT
j_gene: TRBJ1-1; d_gene: NA; v_gene: TRBV6-5; abundance: many; CDR3aa: CASSSPGMNTEAFF; CDR3nt: TGTGCCAGCAGTTCACCCGGGATGAACACTGAAGCTTTCTTT
j_gene: TRBJ2-1; d_gene: NA; v_gene: TRBV5-4; abundance: NA; CDR3aa: CATLGVSGRSYSYNEQFF; CDR3nt: TGTGCCACCCTCGGGGTGAGCGGCCGGTCGTACTCCTACAATGAGCAGTTCTTC
j_gene: TRBJ2-7; d_gene: NA; v_gene: TRBV6-5; abundance: NA; CDR3aa: CASSELQTYEQYF; CDR3nt: TGTGCCAGCAGTGAATTACAGACCTACGAGCAGTACTTC
j_gene: TRBJ2-1; d_gene: TRBD2; v_gene: TRBV29-1; abundance: NA; CDR3aa: CSVESLAGGGVEQFF; CDR3nt: TGCAGCGTTGAGAGTCTAGCGGGAGGAGGAGTTGAGCAGTTCTTC
j_gene: TRBJ1-2; d_gene: TRBD1; v_gene: TRBV30; abundance: many; CDR3aa: CAWVRPGTDLYGYTF; CDR3nt: TGTGCCTGGGTCCGGCCCGGGACAGACCTCTATGGCTACACCTTC
j_gene: TRBJ2-7; d_gene: NA; v_gene: TRBV6-5; abundance: NA; CDR3aa: CATTNAHEQYF; CDR3nt: TGTGCCACGACGAACGCACACGAGCAGTACTTC
j_gene: TRBJ1-2; d_gene: NA; v_gene: TRBV30; abundance: NA; CDR3aa: CAGYRVANYGYTF; CDR3nt: TGTGCCGGTTACAGGGTGGCTAACTATGGCTACACCTTC
j_gene: TRBJ1-6; d_gene: NA; v_gene: TRBV28; abundance: few; CDR3aa: CASSSPGETLDNSPLHF; CDR3nt: TGTGCCAGCAGTTCCCCGGGGGAAACTTTGGATAATTCACCCCTCCACTTT
j_gene: TRBJ1-5; d_gene: TRBD1; v_gene: TRBV10-3; abundance: once; CDR3aa: CATTISGTAAGDQPQHF; CDR3nt: TGTGCCACAACGATTTCCGGGACAGCCGCTGGGGATCAGCCCCAGCATTTT
j_gene: TRBJ2-1; d_gene: TRBD2; v_gene: TRBV7-2; abundance: NA; CDR3aa: CASSVSARASGRSAHEQFF; CDR3nt: TGTGCCAGCAGCGTTAGCGCTAGGGCTAGCGGGAGATCCGCCCATGAGCAGTTCTTC
j_gene: TRBJ2-7; d_gene: NA; v_gene: TRBV5-1; abundance: few; CDR3aa: CASSLGGENEQYF; CDR3nt: TGCGCCAGCAGCTTGGGTGGCGAGAACGAGCAGTACTTC
j_gene: TRBJ2-5; d_gene: TRBD1; v_gene: TRBV19; abundance: few; CDR3aa: CASSQDRAKTQYF; CDR3nt: TGTGCCAGTAGTCAGGACAGGGCGAAGACCCAGTACTTC
j_gene: TRBJ2-1; d_gene: NA; v_gene: TRBV5-1; abundance: NA; CDR3aa: CASSQRERADNEQFF; CDR3nt: TGCGCCAGCAGCCAACGTGAAAGGGCGGACAATGAGCAGTTCTTC
j_gene: TRBJ2-7; d_gene: NA; v_gene: TRBV6-1; abundance: few; CDR3aa: CASSSRVSYEQYF; CDR3nt: TGTGCCAGCAGTTCCAGAGTCTCCTACGAGCAGTACTTC
j_gene: TRBJ2-5; d_gene: NA; v_gene: TRBV28; abundance: NA; CDR3aa: CASSIETQYF; CDR3nt: TGTGCCAGCAGCATAGAGACCCAGTACTTC
j_gene: TRBJ1-2; d_gene: NA; v_gene: TRBV30; abundance: NA; CDR3aa: CAWSVKGNYGYTF; CDR3nt: TGTGCCTGGAGTGTTAAGGGTAACTATGGCTACACCTTC
j_gene: TRBJ2-2; d_gene: NA; v_gene: TRBV19; abundance: few; CDR3aa: CASSIFPTGELFF; CDR3nt: TGTGCCAGTAGTATTTTTCCCACGGGGGAGCTGTTTTTT
j_gene: TRBJ2-7; d_gene: NA; v_gene: TRBV19; abundance: NA; CDR3aa: CASSGAEQYF; CDR3nt: TGTGCCAGTAGTGGGGCCGAGCAGTACTTC
j_gene: TRBJ2-6; d_gene: NA; v_gene: TRBV11-2; abundance: few; CDR3aa: CASSSYWSSGANVLTF; CDR3nt: TGTGCCAGCAGCTCCTATTGGAGCTCTGGGGCCAACGTCCTGACTTTC
j_gene: TRBJ2-3; d_gene: TRBD2; v_gene: TRBV5-1; abundance: few; CDR3aa: CASSPGGTYTDTQYF; CDR3nt: TGCGCCAGCAGCCCGGGAGGGACTTACACAGATACGCAGTATTTT
j_gene: TRBJ2-1; d_gene: TRBD2; v_gene: TRBV4-3; abundance: NA; CDR3aa: CASSSGLAEYNEQFF; CDR3nt: TGCGCCAGCAGCTCGGGACTAGCGGAATACAATGAGCAGTTCTTC
j_gene: TRBJ2-7; d_gene: NA; v_gene: TRBV5-1; abundance: NA; CDR3aa: CASSVSGLRSYEQYF; CDR3nt: TGCGCCAGCAGCGTCAGCGGGCTTCGCTCCTACGAGCAGTACTTC